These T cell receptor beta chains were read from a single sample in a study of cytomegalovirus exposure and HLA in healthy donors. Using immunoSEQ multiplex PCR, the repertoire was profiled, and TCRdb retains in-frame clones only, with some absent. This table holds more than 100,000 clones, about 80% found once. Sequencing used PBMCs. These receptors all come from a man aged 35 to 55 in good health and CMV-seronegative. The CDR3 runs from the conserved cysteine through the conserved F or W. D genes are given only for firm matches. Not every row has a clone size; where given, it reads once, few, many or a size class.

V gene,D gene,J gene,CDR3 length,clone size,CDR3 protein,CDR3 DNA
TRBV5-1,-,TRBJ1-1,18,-,CASSSTATLTVLNTDAFF,TGCGCCAGCAGCTCCACCGCTACCTTGACAGTTTTGAACACTGACGCTTTCTTT
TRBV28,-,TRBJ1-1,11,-,CASRGYTEAFF,TGTGCCAGCCGGGGATACACTGAAGCTTTCTTT
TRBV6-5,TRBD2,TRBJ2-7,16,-,CASSYSGTSSFYEQYF,TGTGCCAGCAGTTACTCCGGGACTAGCAGCTTCTACGAGCAGTACTTC
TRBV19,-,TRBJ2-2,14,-,CASSIQGNTGELFF,TGTGCCAGTAGTATACAGGGAAACACCGGGGAGCTGTTTTTT
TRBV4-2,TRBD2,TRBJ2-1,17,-,CASSQDPENSGRAGKFF,TGTGCCAGCAGCCAAGACCCGGAGAATAGCGGGAGGGCCGGGAAGTTCTTC
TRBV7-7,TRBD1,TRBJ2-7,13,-,CASSYGQGGEQYF,TGTGCCAGCAGCTACGGACAGGGCGGCGAGCAGTACTTC
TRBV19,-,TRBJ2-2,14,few,CASSIDMKPGELFF,TGTGCCAGTAGTATAGATATGAAGCCCGGGGAGCTGTTTTTT
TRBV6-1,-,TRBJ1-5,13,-,CASSEGRRQPQHF,TGTGCCAGCAGTGAAGGTAGGAGGCAGCCCCAGCATTTT
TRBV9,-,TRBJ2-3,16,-,CASSVAPALSTDTQYF,TGTGCCAGCAGCGTAGCACCAGCGTTGTCGACAGATACGCAGTATTTT
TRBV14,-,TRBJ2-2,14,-,CASSRTVNTGELFF,TGTGCCAGCAGCCGGACAGTTAACACCGGGGAGCTGTTTTTT
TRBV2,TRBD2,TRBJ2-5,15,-,CASSEAVASGETQYF,TGTGCCAGCAGTGAAGCGGTGGCTAGCGGTGAGACCCAGTACTTC
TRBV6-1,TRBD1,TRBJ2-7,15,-,CASSGRDRSSYEQYF,TGTGCCAGCAGTGGCCGGGACAGGAGCTCCTACGAGCAGTACTTC
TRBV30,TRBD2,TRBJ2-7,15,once,CAWSQWTSGRAEQYF,TGTGCCTGGAGTCAATGGACTAGCGGGCGTGCCGAGCAGTACTTC
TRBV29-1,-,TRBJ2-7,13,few,CSVGETGAYEQYF,TGCAGCGTTGGCGAGACAGGAGCTTACGAGCAGTACTTC
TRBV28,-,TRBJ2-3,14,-,CASSFDSGLNTQYF,TGTGCCAGCAGTTTCGATTCAGGTCTAAATACGCAGTATTTT
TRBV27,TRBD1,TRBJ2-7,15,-,CASRPSTGDPYEQYF,TGTGCCAGCAGGCCCTCGACAGGGGACCCCTACGAGCAGTACTTC
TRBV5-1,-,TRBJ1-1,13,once,CASSPYLGDAAFF,TGCGCCAGCAGCCCCTACCTAGGGGATGCGGCTTTCTTT
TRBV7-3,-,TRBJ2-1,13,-,CASSPTRLNEQFF,TGTGCCAGCAGCCCGACTAGACTCAATGAGCAGTTCTTC
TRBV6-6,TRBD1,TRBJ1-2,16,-,CASSYSGDSKNYGYTF,TGTGCCAGCAGTTACTCGGGGGACAGCAAAAACTATGGCTACACCTTC
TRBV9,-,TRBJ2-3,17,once,CASSPQGPGAAGDTQYF,TGTGCCAGCAGCCCCCAGGGCCCTGGGGCCGCAGGAGATACGCAGTATTTT
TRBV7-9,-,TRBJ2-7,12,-,CASSPTAYEQYF,TGTGCCAGCAGCCCGACAGCCTACGAGCAGTACTTC
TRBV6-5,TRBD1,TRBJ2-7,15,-,CASSYSGQGAYEQYF,TGTGCCAGCAGTTACTCGGGACAGGGAGCCTACGAGCAGTACTTC